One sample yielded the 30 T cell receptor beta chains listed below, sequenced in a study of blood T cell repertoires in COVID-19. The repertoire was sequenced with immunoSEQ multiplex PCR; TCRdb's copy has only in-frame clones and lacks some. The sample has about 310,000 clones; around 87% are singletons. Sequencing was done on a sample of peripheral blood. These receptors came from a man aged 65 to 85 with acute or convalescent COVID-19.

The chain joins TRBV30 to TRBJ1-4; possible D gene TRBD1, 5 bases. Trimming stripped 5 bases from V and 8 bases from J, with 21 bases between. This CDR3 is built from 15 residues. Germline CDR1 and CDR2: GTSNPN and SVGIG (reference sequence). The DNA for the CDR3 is TGTGCCTGGGCCCTCCCCGGGACTTGGGGGGAAAAACTGTTTTTT. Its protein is CAWALPGTWGEKLFF.

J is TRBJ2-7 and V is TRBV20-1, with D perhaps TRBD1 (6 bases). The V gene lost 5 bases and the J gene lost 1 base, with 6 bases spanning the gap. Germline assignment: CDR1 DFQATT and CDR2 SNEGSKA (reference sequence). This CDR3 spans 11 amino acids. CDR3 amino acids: CSADRSYEQYF. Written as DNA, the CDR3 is TGCAGTGCTGACAGGTCCTACGAGCAGTACTTC.

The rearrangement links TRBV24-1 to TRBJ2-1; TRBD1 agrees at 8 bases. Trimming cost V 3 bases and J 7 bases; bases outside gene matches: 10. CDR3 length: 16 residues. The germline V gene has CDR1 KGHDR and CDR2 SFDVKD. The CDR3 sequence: CATSDPGTGPGNEQFF. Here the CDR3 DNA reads TGTGCCACCAGTGATCCCGGGACAGGTCCCGGGAATGAGCAGTTCTTC.

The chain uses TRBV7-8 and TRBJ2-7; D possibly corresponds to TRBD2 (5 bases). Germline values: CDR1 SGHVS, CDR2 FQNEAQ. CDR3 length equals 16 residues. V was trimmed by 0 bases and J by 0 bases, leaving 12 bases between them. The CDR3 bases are TGTGCCAGCAGCTTAGCAGGGCGTGGACTCTCCTACGAGCAGTACTTC. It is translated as CASSLAGRGLSYEQYF.

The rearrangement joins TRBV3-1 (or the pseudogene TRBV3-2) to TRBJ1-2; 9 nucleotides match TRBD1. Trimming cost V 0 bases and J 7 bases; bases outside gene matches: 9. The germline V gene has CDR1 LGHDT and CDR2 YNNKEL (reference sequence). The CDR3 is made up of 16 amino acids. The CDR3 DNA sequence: TGTGCCAGCAGCCAAGACCTAACAGGGGGCGTTGGTGGCTACACCTTC. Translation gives CASSQDLTGGVGGYTF.

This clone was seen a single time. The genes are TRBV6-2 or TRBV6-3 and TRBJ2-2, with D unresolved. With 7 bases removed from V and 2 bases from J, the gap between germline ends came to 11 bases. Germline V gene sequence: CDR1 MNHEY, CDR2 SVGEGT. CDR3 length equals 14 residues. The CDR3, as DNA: TGTGCCAGCACCCCAACCCTAAACACCGGGGAGCTGTTTTTT. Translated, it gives CASTPTLNTGELFF.

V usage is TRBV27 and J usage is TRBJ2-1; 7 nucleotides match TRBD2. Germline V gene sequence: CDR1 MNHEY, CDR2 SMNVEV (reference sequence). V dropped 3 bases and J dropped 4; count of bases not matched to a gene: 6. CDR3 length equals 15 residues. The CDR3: CASSFPGLTYNEQFF. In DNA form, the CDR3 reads TGTGCCAGCAGTTTTCCGGGACTAACTTACAATGAGCAGTTCTTC.

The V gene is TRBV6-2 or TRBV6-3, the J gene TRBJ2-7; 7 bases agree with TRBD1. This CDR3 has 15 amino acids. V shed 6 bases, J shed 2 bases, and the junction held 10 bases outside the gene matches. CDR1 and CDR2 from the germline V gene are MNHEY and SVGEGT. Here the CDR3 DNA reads TGTGCCAGCAGGCCTTACAGGGGCATGGCCTACGAGCAGTACTTC. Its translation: CASRPYRGMAYEQYF.

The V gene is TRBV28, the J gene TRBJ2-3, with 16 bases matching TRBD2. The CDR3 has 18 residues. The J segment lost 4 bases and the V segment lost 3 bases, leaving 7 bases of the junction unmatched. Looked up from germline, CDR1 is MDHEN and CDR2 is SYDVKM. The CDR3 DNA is TGTGCCAGCAGTTTCCCCGGGACTAGCGGGGGGGTCGCAGATACGCAGTATTTT. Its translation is CASSFPGTSGGVADTQYF.

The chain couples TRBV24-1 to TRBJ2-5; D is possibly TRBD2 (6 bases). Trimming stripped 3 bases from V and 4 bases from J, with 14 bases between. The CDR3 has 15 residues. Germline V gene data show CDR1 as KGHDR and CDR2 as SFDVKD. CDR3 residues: CATSDPRGGLETQYF. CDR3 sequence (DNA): TGTGCCACCAGTGATCCCCGCGGAGGGCTAGAGACCCAGTACTTC.

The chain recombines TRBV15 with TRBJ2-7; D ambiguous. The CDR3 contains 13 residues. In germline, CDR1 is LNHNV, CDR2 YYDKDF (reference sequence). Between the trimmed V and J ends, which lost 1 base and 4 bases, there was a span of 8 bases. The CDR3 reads CATSRGQRYEQYF. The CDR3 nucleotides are TGTGCCACCAGCAGAGGGCAGAGGTACGAGCAGTACTTC.

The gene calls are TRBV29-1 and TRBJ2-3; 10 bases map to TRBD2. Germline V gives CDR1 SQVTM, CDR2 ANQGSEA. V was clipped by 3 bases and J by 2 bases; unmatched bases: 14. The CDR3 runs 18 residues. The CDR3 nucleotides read TGCAGCGTTGAGGGGGCTAGCGGGGGAGGCAGGATCACAGATACGCAGTATTTT. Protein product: CSVEGASGGGRITDTQYF.

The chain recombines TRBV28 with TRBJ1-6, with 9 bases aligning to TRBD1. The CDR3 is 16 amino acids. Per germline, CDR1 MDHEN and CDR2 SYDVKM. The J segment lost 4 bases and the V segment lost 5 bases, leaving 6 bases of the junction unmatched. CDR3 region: CASSPSGQGYNSPLHF. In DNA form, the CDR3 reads TGTGCCAGCAGTCCTTCCGGACAGGGGTATAATTCACCCCTCCACTTT. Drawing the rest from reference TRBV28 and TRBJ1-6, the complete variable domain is DVKVTQSSRYLVKRTGEKVFLECVQDMDHENMFWYRQDPGLGLRLIYFSYDVKMKEKGDIPEGYSVSREKKERFSLILESASTNQTSMYLCASSPSGQGYNSPLHFGNGTRLTVT.

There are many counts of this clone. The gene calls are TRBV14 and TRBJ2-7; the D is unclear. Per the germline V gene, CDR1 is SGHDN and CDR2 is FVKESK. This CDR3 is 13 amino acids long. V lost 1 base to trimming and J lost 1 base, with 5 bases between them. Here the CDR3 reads CASSQVSSYEQYF. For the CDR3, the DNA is TGTGCCAGCAGCCAAGTATCGTCCTACGAGCAGTACTTC.

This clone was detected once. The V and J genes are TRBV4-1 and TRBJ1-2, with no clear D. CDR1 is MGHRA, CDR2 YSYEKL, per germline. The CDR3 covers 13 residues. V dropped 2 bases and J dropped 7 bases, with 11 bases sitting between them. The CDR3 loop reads CASSQLGPGGYTF. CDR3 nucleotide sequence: TGCGCCAGCAGCCAACTCGGTCCCGGTGGCTACACCTTC.

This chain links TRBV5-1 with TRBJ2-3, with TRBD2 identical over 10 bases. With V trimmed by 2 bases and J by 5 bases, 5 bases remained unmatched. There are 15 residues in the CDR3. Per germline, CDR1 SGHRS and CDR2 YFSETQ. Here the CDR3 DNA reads TGCGCCAGCAGCTTCCTAGCGGGGGAGGTAGATACGCAGTATTTT. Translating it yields CASSFLAGEVDTQYF.

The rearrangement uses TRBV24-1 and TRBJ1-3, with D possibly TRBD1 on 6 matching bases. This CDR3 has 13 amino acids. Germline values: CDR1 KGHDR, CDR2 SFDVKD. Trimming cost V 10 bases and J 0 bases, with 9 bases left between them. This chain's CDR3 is CATTGPSGNTIYF. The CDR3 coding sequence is TGTGCCACGACAGGTCCCTCTGGAAACACCATATATTTT.

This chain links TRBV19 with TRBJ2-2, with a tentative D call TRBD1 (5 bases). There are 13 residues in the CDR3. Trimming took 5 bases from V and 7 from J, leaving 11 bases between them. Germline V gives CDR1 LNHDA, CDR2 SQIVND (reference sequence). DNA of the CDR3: TGTGCCAGTAGTGTGGACACGGGCGGGGAGCTGTTTTTT. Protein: CASSVDTGGELFF.

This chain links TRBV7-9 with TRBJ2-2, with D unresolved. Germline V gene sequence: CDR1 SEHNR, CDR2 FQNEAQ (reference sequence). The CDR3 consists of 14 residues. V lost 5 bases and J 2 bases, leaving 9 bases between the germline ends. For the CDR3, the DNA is TGTGCCAGCAGCCCTGAGGTTAACACCGGGGAGCTGTTTTTT. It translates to CASSPEVNTGELFF.

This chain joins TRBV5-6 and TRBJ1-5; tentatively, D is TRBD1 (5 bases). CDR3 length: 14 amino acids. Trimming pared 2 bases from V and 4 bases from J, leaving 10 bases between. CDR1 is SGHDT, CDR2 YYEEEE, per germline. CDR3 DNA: TGTGCCAGCAGCTTCCGACAGCTAAATCAGCCCCAGCATTTT. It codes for CASSFRQLNQPQHF. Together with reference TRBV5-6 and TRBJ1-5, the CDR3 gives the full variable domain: DAGVTQSPTHLIKTRGQQVTLRCSPKSGHDTVSWYQQALGQGPQFIFQYYEEEERQRGNFPDRFSGHQFPNYSSELNVNALLLGDSALYLCASSFRQLNQPQHFGDGTRLSIL.

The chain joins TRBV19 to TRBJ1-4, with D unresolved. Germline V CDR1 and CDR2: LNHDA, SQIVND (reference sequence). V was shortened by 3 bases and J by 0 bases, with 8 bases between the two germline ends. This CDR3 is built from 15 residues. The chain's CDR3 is CASSIPTATNEKLFF. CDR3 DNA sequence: TGTGCCAGTAGTATCCCTACAGCAACTAATGAAAAACTGTTTTTT.

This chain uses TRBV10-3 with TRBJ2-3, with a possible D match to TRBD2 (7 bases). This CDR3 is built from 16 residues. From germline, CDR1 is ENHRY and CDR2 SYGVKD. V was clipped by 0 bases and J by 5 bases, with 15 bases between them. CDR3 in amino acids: CAISESSGGRGDTQYF. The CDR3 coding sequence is TGTGCCATCAGTGAGTCTTCGGGGGGCCGGGGAGATACGCAGTATTTT.

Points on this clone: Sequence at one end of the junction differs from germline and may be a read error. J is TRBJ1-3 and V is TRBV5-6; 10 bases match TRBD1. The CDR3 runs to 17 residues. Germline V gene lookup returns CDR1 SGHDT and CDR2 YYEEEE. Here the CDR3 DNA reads TGCGCCAGCAGCCAAGAAGGACAGGGGGGCTTTGGGGGCACCATATATTTT. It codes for CASSQEGQGGFGGTIYF.

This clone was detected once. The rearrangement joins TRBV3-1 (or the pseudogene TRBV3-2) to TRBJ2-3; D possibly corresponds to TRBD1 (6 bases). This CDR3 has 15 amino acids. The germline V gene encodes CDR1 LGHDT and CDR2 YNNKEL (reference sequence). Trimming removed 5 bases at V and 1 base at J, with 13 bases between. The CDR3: CASSDGQIGTDTQYF. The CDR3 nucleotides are TGTGCCAGCAGCGACGGACAGATAGGCACAGATACGCAGTATTTT.

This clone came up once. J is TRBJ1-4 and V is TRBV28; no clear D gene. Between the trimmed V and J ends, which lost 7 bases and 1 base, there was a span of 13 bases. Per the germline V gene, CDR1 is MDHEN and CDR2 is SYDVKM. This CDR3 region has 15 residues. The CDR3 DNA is TGTGCCAGCATCGCAGGTACAAAAACTAATGAAAAACTGTTTTTT. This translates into CASIAGTKTNEKLFF.

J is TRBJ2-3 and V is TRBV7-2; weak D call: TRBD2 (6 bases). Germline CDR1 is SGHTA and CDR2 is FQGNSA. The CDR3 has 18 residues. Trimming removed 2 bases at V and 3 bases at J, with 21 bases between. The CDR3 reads CASSLRESGPLITDTQYF. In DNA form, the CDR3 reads TGTGCCAGCAGCTTACGGGAAAGCGGGCCGTTGATTACAGATACGCAGTATTTT.

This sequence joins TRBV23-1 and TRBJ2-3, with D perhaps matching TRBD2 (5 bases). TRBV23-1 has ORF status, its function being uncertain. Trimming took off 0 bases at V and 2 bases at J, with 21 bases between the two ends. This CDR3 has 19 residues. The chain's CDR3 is CASSQSTGLGGGYTDTQYF. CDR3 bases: TGCGCCAGCAGTCAATCGACCGGGTTAGGAGGCGGGTACACAGATACGCAGTATTTT.

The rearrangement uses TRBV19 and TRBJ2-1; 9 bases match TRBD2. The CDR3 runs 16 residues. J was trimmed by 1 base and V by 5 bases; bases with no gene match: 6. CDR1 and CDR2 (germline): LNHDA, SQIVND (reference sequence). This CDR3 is CASSPTSGGSYNEQFF. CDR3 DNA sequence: TGTGCCAGTAGTCCGACTAGCGGCGGATCCTACAATGAGCAGTTCTTC.

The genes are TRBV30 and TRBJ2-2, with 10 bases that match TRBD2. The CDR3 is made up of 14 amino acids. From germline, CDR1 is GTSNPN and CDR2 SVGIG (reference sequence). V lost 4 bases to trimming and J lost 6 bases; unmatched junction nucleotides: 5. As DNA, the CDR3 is TGTGCCTGGAAGGGACTAGCGTTGGCCGGGGAGCTGTTTTTT. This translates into CAWKGLALAGELFF.

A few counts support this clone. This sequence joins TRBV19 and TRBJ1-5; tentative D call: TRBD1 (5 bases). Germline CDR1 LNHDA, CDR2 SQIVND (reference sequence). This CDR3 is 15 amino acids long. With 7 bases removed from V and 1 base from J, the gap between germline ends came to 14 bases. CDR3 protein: CASKQVDRSNQPQHF. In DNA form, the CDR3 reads TGTGCCAGTAAACAGGTCGATCGAAGCAATCAGCCCCAGCATTTT.